This TCR beta chain was captured by sequencing in a study of response to subunit inactivated influenza vaccine. Using its own MiXCR run on the RT-PCR reads, TCRdb lists one record per CDR3 protein. Here the sample spans hundreds of thousands of distinct CDR3 sequences, 25% being singletons. In its sample, this clonotype was seen a few times. Its cognate antigen is unknown. Study-level results: Every seasonal influenza vaccination brings in few new T cells, the authors suggested.

Germline CDR1 MDHEN, CDR2 SYDVKM. The V end lost 4 bases, the J end lost 2 bases, and 5 bases lay between the germline ends. This CDR3 spans 12 amino acids. The rearrangement joins TRBV28 to TRBJ1-2; no reliable D call. This TCR was recovered from a man aged 45-60 years who received an inactivated influenza vaccine. The source was CD4+ T cells sorted from PBMCs, collected roughly 5 days after vaccination. This chain's CDR3 is CASSSDNYGYTF. CDR3 coding DNA: TGTGCCAGCAGTTCAGACAACTATGGCTACACCTTC.